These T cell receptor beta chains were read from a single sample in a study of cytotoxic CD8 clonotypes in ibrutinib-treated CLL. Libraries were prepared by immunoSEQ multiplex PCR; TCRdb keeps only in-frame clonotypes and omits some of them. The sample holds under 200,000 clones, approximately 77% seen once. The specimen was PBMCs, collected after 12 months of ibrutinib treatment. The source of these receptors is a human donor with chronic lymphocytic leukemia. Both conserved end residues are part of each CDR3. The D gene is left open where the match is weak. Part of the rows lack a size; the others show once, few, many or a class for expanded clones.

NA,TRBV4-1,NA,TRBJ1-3,CASSQDRDRGSGNTIYF,TGCGCCAGCAGCCAAGATAGGGACCGCGGCTCTGGAAACACCATATATTTT
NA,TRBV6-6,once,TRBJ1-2,CASSYGGSGNYGYTF,TGTGCCAGCAGTTATGGAGGTTCAGGAAACTATGGCTACACCTTC
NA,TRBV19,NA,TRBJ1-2,CASSISPLLGGYTF,TGTGCCAGTAGTATATCCCCCCTGCTGGGCGGCTACACCTTC
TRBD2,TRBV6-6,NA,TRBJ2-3,CASSYGEGLDTQYF,TGTGCCAGCAGTTATGGGGAGGGTTTGGATACGCAGTATTTT
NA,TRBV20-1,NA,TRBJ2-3,CSAREGDTQYF,TGCAGTGCTAGAGAGGGAGATACGCAGTATTTT
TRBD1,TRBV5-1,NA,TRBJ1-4,CASTTGTVNEKLFF,TGCGCCAGCACTACCGGGACAGTTAATGAAAAACTGTTTTTT
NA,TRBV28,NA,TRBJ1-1,CASSSGTVNTEAFF,TGTGCCAGCAGTTCCGGGACGGTGAACACTGAAGCTTTCTTT
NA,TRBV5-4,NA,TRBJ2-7,CASSLVGGDEQYF,TGTGCCAGCAGCTTGGTTGGGGGCGACGAGCAGTACTTC
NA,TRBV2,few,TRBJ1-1,CASSVGVNTEAFF,TGTGCCAGCAGTGTGGGGGTGAACACTGAAGCTTTCTTT
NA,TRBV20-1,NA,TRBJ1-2,CSASVGYGYTF,TGCAGTGCTAGCGTGGGCTATGGCTACACCTTC
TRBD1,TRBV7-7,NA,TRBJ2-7,CASSPRSRDRSSYEQYF,TGTGCCAGCAGCCCCCGATCCCGGGACAGGAGCTCCTACGAGCAGTACTTC
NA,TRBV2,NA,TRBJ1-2,CASSEAWGYTF,TGTGCCAGCAGTGAGGCGTGGGGCTACACCTTC
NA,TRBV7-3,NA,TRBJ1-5,CASSLGELRGAGQPQHF,TGTGCCAGCAGCTTAGGTGAATTGCGGGGGGCTGGTCAGCCCCAGCATTTT
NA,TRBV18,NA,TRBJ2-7,CASSPPPSSYEQYF,TGTGCCAGCTCACCACCTCCGAGCTCCTACGAGCAGTACTTC
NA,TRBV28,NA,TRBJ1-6,CASRAQIATFKTPTSYNSPLHF,TGTGCCAGCAGAGCCCAAATTGCTACGTTCAAAACCCCCACATCCTATAATTCACCCCTCCACTTT
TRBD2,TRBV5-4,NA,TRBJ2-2,CASSLGAGDSTGELFF,TGTGCCAGCAGCTTGGGGGCGGGGGACTCCACCGGGGAGCTGTTTTTT
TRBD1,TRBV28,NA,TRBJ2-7,CASSDGTAYEQYF,TGTGCCAGCTCAGACGGGACAGCCTACGAGCAGTACTTC
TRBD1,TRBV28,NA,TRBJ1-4,CASSSQGPGQEKLFF,TGTGCCAGCAGTTCTCAGGGCCCGGGACAGGAAAAACTGTTTTTT
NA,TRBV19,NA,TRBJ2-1,CASSPRVASGLNEQFF,TGTGCCAGTAGTCCCCGTGTTGCGTCCGGTTTGAATGAGCAGTTCTTC
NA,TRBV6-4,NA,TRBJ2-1,CASTRGKGPNEQFF,TGTGCCAGCACCCGCGGGAAGGGTCCCAATGAGCAGTTCTTC
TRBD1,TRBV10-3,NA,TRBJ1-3,CAISERLGTGVESTIYF,TGTGCCATCAGTGAACGACTAGGGACAGGGGTGGAAAGCACCATATATTTT
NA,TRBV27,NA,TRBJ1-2,CASKSGFGYTF,TGTGCCAGCAAATCTGGGTTTGGCTACACCTTC
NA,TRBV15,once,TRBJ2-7,CATSMDTTYEQYF,TGTGCCACCAGCATGGACACCACCTACGAGCAGTACTTC
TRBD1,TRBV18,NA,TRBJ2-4,CASSPFGWGQDKNIQYF,TGTGCCAGCTCACCATTTGGATGGGGACAGGACAAAAACATTCAGTACTTC
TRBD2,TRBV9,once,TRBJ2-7,CASRPLPGLDYEQYF,TGTGCCAGCAGACCCCTCCCGGGACTAGACTACGAGCAGTACTTC
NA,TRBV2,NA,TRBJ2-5,CASSESRLLVGETQYF,TGTGCCAGCAGTGAAAGTAGGTTGCTAGTGGGAGAGACCCAGTACTTC
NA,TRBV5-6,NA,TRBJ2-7,CASSPRVASYEQYF,TGTGCCAGCAGCCCCAGGGTAGCCTCCTACGAGCAGTACTTC
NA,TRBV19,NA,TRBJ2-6,CATSDLTGSYSGANVLTF,TGTGCCACCTCAGACTTAACAGGGAGTTACTCTGGGGCCAACGTCCTGACTTTC
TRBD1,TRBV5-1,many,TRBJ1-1,CASSPDVGQGGTEAFF,TGCGCCAGCAGCCCTGATGTCGGACAGGGGGGCACTGAAGCTTTCTTT
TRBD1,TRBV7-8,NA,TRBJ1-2,CASSSDRYYGYTF,TGTGCCAGCAGCTCGGACAGGTACTATGGCTACACCTTC
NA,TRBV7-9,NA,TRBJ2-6,CASSLSSLSGANVLTF,TGTGCCAGCAGCTTAAGTAGTCTGTCTGGGGCCAACGTCCTGACTTTC
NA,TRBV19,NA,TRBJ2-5,CASSIAYAVAQETQYF,TGTGCCAGTAGTATAGCGTACGCGGTCGCTCAAGAGACCCAGTACTTC
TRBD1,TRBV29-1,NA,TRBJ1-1,CSVGSDRGSAEAFF,TGCAGCGTTGGGTCCGACAGGGGATCCGCTGAAGCTTTCTTT
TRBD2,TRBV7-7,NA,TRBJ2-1,CASSLGPPGLGSYNEQFF,TGTGCCAGCAGCTTAGGTCCGCCGGGACTAGGGTCCTACAATGAGCAGTTCTTC
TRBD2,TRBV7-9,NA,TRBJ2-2,CASSLASSRREDTGELFF,TGTGCCAGCAGCTTAGCCTCCTCTCGGCGGGAGGACACCGGGGAGCTGTTTTTT
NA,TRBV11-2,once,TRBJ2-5,CASSLLTRERSQETQYF,TGTGCCAGCAGCTTATTAACTCGTGAGCGGAGCCAAGAGACCCAGTACTTC
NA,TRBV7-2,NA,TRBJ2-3,CASSLAGLTNTDTQYF,TGTGCCAGCAGCTTAGCGGGCCTAACGAACACAGATACGCAGTATTTT
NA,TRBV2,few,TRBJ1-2,CASWIRGDQILYGYTF,TGTGCCAGCTGGATTAGGGGGGATCAAATTCTCTATGGCTACACCTTC
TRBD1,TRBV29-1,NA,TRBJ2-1,CSGEPGQGHYNEQFF,TGCAGCGGGGAACCGGGACAGGGTCACTACAATGAGCAGTTCTTC
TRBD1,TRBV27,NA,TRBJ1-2,CASRTGEAYGYTF,TGTGCCAGCAGGACAGGGGAAGCCTATGGCTACACCTTC
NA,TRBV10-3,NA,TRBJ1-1,CAISESGLSTEAFF,TGTGCCATCAGTGAGTCGGGCCTCAGCACTGAAGCTTTCTTT
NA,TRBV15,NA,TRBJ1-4,CATSRDLRGTNEKLFF,TGTGCCACCAGCAGAGATCTTAGAGGGACTAATGAAAAACTGTTTTTT
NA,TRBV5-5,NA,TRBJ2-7,CASSLVGAEGRAKYF,TGTGCCAGCAGCTTGGTGGGGGCGGAAGGGAGAGCTAAGTACTTC
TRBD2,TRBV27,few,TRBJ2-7,CASSLAGGRYEQYF,TGTGCCAGCAGCCTAGCGGGAGGGCGATACGAGCAGTACTTC
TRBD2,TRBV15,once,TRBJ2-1,CATSSRRGLASEQFF,TGTGCCACCAGCAGCCGGCGGGGGTTGGCCAGTGAGCAGTTCTTC
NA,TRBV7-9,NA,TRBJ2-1,CASSPEGAASYNEQFF,TGTGCCAGCAGCCCCGAGGGAGCGGCTTCCTACAATGAGCAGTTCTTC
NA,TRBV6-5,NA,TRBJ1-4,CASRRGARDEKLFF,TGTGCCAGCAGGAGGGGGGCCAGAGATGAAAAACTGTTTTTT
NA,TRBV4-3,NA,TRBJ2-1,CASSRNGAGGGLNEQFF,TGCGCCAGCAGCCGCAATGGGGCCGGAGGAGGGCTCAATGAGCAGTTCTTC
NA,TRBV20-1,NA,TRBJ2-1,CSASPYNEQFF,TGCAGTGCCTCCCCCTACAATGAGCAGTTCTTC
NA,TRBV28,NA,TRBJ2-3,CASSQKDTQYF,TGTGCCAGCAGCCAGAAAGATACGCAGTATTTT
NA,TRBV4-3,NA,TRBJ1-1,CASSQDPNYRATEAFF,TGCGCCAGCAGCCAAGACCCTAATTACAGGGCCACTGAAGCTTTCTTT